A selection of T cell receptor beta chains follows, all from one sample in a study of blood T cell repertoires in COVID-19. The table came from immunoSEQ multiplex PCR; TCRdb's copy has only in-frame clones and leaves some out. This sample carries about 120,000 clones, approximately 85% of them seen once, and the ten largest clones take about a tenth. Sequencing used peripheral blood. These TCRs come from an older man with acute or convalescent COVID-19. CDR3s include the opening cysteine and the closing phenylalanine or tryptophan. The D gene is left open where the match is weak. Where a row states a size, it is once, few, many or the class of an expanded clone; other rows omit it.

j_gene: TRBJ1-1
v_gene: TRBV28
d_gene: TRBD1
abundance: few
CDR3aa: CASKITGGGTEAFF
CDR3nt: TGTGCCAGCAAAATCACAGGGGGCGGCACTGAAGCTTTCTTT

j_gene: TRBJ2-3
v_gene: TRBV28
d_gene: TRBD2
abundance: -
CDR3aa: CASTQRGSTDTQYF
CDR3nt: TGTGCCAGCACACAGCGGGGTAGCACAGATACGCAGTATTTT

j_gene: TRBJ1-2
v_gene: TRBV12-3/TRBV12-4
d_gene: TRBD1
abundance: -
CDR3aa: CASRPGQVDYTF
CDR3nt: TGTGCCAGCCGACCGGGACAGGTTGACTACACCTTC

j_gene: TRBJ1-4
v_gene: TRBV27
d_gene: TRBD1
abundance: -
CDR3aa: CASSLLGTGGEKLFF
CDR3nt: TGTGCCAGCAGTTTATTAGGGACAGGGGGCGAAAAACTGTTTTTT

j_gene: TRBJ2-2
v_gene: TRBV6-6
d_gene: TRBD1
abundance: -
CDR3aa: CASRQGANTGELFF
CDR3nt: TGTGCCAGCAGACAGGGGGCGAACACCGGGGAGCTGTTTTTT

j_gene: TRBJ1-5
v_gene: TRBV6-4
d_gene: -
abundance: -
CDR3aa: CASSRDTNQPQHF
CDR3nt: TGTGCCAGCAGCCGGGACACAAATCAGCCCCAGCATTTT

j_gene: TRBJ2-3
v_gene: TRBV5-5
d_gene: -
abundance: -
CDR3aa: CASSLAPQVARDTQYF
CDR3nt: TGTGCCAGCAGCTTGGCCCCACAGGTGGCGCGAGATACGCAGTATTTT

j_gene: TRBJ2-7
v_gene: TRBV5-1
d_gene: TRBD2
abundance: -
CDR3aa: CASSFHLTSGSGNEQYF
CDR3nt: TGCGCCAGCAGCTTCCACCTGACTAGCGGGAGTGGGAACGAGCAGTACTTC

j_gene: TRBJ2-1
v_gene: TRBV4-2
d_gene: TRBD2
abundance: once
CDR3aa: CASSQAPGSGGYEQFF
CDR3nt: TGTGCCAGCAGCCAAGCCCCGGGGAGCGGGGGCTATGAGCAGTTCTTC

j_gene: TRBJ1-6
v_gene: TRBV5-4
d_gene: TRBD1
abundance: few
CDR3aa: CASSKTTPGGNSPLHF
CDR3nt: TGTGCCAGCAGCAAGACCACGCCAGGGGGGAATTCACCCCTCCACTTT

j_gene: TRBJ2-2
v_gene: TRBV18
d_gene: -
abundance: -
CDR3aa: CASSPSLLDGNTGELFF
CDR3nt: TGTGCCAGCTCACCCTCCCTCCTAGACGGGAACACCGGGGAGCTGTTTTTT

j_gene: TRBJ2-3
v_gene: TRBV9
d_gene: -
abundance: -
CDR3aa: CASSVGVTNTDTQYF
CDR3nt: TGTGCCAGCAGCGTAGGCGTGACAAACACAGATACGCAGTATTTT

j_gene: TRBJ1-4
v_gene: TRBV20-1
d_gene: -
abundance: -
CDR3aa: CSASRGEKLFF
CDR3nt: TGCAGTGCTAGCAGGGGTGAAAAACTGTTTTTT

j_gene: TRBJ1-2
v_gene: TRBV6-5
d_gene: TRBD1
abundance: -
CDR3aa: CASRVPGQGRSGYTF
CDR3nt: TGTGCCAGCAGGGTGCCGGGACAGGGAAGGAGTGGCTACACCTTC

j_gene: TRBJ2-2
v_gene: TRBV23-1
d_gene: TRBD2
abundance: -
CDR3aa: CASSQLAGVYTGELFF
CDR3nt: TGCGCCAGCAGTCAACTAGCGGGAGTGTACACCGGGGAGCTGTTTTTT

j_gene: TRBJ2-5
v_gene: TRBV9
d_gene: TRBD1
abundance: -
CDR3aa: CASSVGTGGAETQYF
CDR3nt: TGTGCCAGCAGCGTAGGGACAGGGGGCGCGGAGACCCAGTACTTC

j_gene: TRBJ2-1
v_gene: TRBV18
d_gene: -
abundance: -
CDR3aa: CASSPFAGDNEQFF
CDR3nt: TGTGCCAGCTCACCATTTGCAGGGGACAATGAGCAGTTCTTC

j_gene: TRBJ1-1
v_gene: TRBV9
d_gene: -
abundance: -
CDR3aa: CASSVGLFGTWNTEAFF
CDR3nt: TGTGCCAGCAGCGTAGGATTGTTTGGGACTTGGAACACTGAAGCTTTCTTT

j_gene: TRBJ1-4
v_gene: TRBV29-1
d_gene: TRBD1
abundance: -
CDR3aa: CSASTGVGEKLFF
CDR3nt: TGCAGCGCCTCGACAGGGGTCGGGGAAAAACTGTTTTTT

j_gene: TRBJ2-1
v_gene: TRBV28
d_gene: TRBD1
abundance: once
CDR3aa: CASSPPIQGAGYEQFF
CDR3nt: TGTGCCAGCAGTCCCCCAATTCAGGGGGCTGGCTACGAGCAGTTCTTC

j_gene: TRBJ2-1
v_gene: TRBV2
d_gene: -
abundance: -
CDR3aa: CASSEKSSYNEQFF
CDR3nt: TGTGCCAGCAGTGAGAAGAGCTCCTACAATGAGCAGTTCTTC

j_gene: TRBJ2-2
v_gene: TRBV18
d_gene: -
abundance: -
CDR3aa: CASLPDRNTGELFF
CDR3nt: TGTGCCAGCCTCCCTGACAGAAACACCGGGGAGCTGTTTTTT

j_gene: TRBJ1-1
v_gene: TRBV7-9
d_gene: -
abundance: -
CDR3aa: CASSFYARGNTEAFF
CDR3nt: TGTGCCAGCAGCTTTTACGCCAGGGGGAACACTGAAGCTTTCTTT

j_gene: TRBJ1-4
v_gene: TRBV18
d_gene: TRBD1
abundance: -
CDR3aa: CASSPPISPGGGNLVFF
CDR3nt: TGTGCCAGCTCACCCCCCATTTCACCAGGGGGCGGGAATCTGGTGTTTTTT

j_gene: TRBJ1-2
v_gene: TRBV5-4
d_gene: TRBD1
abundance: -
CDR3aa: CASSSQGGISGYTF
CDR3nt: TGTGCCAGCAGCTCACAGGGGGGAATAAGTGGCTACACCTTC

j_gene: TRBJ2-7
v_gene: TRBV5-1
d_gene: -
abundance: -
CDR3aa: CASSLDVSEQYF
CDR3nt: TGCGCCAGCAGCCTAGACGTGTCGGAGCAGTACTTC

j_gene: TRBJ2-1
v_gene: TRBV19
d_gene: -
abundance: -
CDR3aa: CASSRGGGAPSYNEQFF
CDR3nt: TGTGCCAGTAGTAGAGGTGGCGGGGCCCCGTCCTACAATGAGCAGTTCTTC

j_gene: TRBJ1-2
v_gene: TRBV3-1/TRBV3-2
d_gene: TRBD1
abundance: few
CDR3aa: CASSQDPGQGEGYTF
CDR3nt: TGTGCCAGCAGCCAGGACCCGGGACAGGGGGAGGGCTACACCTTC

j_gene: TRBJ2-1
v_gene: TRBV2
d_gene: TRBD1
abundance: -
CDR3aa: CASRHDRASEQFF
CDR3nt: TGTGCCAGCAGACACGACAGGGCGAGTGAGCAGTTCTTC

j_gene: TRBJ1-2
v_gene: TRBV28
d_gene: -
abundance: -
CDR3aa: CASSGALGGYTF
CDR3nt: TGTGCCAGCAGTGGGGCCCTGGGGGGCTACACCTTC

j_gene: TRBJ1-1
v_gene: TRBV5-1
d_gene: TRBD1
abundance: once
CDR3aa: CATKTGTANTEAFF
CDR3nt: TGCGCCACCAAGACCGGGACAGCGAACACTGAAGCTTTCTTT

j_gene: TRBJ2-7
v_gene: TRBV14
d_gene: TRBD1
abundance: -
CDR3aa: CASSPRTGDFYEQYF
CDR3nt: TGTGCCAGCAGCCCCCGGACAGGGGATTTCTACGAGCAGTACTTC

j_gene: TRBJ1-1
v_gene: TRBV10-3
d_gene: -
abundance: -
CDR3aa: CAIGDGGTEAFF
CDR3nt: TGTGCCATCGGGGACGGGGGCACTGAAGCTTTCTTT

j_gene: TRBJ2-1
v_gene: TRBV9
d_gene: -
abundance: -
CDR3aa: CASSGHVDPTYNEQFF
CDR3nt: TGTGCCAGCAGTGGACACGTGGACCCTACCTACAATGAGCAGTTCTTC

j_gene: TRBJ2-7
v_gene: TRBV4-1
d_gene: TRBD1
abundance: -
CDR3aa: CASSPLTGDHSYEQYF
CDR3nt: TGCGCCAGCAGCCCACTCACAGGGGACCACTCCTACGAGCAGTACTTC

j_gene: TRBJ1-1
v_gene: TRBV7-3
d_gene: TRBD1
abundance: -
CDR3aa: CASSLKGLGTGALGTEAFF
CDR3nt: TGTGCCAGCAGCTTAAAGGGTCTTGGGACAGGGGCCTTGGGTACTGAAGCTTTCTTT

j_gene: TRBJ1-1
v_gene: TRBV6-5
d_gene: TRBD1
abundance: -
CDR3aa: CASYILGGAEAFF
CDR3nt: TGTGCCAGCTATATATTAGGGGGCGCTGAAGCTTTCTTT

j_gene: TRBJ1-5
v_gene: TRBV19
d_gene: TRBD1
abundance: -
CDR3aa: CASSTRTGVVEPQHF
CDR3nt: TGTGCCAGTAGTACCCGGACAGGGGTTGTAGAGCCCCAGCATTTT

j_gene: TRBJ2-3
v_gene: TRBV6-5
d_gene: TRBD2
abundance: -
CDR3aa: CASRMAGGGDTQYF
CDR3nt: TGTGCCAGCCGGATGGCGGGCGGGGGAGATACGCAGTATTTT

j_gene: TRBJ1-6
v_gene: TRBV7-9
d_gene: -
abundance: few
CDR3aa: CASSGRDLLLHF
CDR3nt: TGTGCCAGCAGCGGACGGGACTTACTCCTCCACTTT

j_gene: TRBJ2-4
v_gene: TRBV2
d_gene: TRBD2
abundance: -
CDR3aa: CASSVGREDIQYF
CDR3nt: TGTGCCAGCAGTGTGGGGAGGGAGGACATTCAGTACTTC